These 2 T cell receptor beta chains came from one sample sequenced in a study of blood T cells in healthy people across ages (dated by TCRdb to between 2015 and 2016). The library came from 5' RACE. The run used an Illumina HiSeq 2500. A second PCR of about 7 to 12 cycles was performed with a sample-barcoded 5' primer and a J-beta primer mix. TCRdb reprocessing: public reads trimmed at Q25 with fastp, clones called with MiXCR, in-frame beta chains kept. Rows with a matching CDR3 protein are joined into one entry that keeps the most common DNA and genes. The sample has more than 1 million distinct CDR3 sequences on record, less than 50% of them singletons. In total, the top ten clones hold approximately 20% of the sample. Specimen: blood. The receptors stem from a woman in her fifties or sixties in good health.

The chain links TRBV20-1 to TRBJ1-1; the match to TRBD1 covers 8 bases. CDR3 size: 16 residues. J lost 0 bases, V lost 0 bases, and 6 bases had no gene match. The V gene's germline CDR1 is DFQATT and CDR2 SNEGSKA (reference sequence). The CDR3 bases are TGCAGTGCTAGAGATCTCCGACAGGGGCTGAACACTGAAGCTTTCTTT. Translated, it gives CSARDLRQGLNTEAFF.

As to this clonotype: A much larger clone lies a single base off, so this may be a read error. The gene calls are TRBV9 and TRBJ2-1; D possibly corresponds to TRBD1 (6 bases). Germline lookup yields CDR1 SGDLS and CDR2 YYNGEE. The CDR3 length is 14 residues. In DNA form, the CDR3 reads TGTGCCAGCAACGTAAGAGGGGGTTCGGACGAGCAGTTCTTC. Its protein product is CASNVRGGSDEQFF.